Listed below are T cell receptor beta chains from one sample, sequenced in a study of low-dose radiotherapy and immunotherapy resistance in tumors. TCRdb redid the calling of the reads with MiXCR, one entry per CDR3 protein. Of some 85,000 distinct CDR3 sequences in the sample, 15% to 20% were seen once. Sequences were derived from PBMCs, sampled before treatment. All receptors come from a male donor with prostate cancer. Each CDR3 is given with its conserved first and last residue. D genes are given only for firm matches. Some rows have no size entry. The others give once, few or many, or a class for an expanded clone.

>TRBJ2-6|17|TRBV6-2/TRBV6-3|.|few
TGTGCCAGCAGTTACCTACCGGGGAAAGGTGGGGCCAACGTCCTGACTTTC
CASSYLPGKGGANVLTF
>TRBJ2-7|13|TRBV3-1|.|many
TGTGCCAGCAGCCAAGATTCGTCGACTGAGCAGTACTTC
CASSQDSSTEQYF
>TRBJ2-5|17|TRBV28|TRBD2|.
TGTGCCAGCAGGCATGGGACTAGCGGGGGGCTACAAGAGACCCAGTACTTC
CASRHGTSGGLQETQYF
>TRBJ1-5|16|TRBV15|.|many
TGTGCCACCAGCAAGGGAGGCAGCCTTAGCAATCAGCCCCAGCATTTT
CATSKGGSLSNQPQHF
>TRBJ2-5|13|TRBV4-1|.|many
TGCGCCAGCAGCCAAGATCTACAGCAGACCCAGTACTTC
CASSQDLQQTQYF
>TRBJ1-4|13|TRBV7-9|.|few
TGTGCCAGCAGCCCCACCGGGGGTGAAAAACTGTTTTTT
CASSPTGGEKLFF
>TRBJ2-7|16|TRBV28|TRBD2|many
TGTGCCAGCAGTGATACGACTAGCGGGACCCTCTACGAGCAGTACTTC
CASSDTTSGTLYEQYF
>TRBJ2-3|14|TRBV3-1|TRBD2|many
TGTGCCAGCAGCTGGAGCGGGGGGGGAGATACGCAGTATTTT
CASSWSGGGDTQYF
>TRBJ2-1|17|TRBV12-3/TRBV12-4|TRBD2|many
TGTGCCAGCAGTTCCGGACTAGCGGGAGGGGCCTACAATGAGCAGTTCTTC
CASSSGLAGGAYNEQFF
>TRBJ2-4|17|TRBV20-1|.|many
TGCAGTGCTAGGGCCCAGCGGACACACCCTTCGGGAAACATTCAGTACTTC
CSARAQRTHPSGNIQYF
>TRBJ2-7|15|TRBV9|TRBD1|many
TGTGCCAGCAGCGTCCGACCGGGACAGGGCTACGAGCAGTACTTC
CASSVRPGQGYEQYF
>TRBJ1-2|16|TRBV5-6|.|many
TGTGCCAGCAGCCCTTCTCGGGGAAGGCCGGGCTATGGCTACACCTTC
CASSPSRGRPGYGYTF
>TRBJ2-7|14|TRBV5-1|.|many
TGCGCCAGCAGCTCTGTGACTAGATCCTACGAGCAGTACTTC
CASSSVTRSYEQYF
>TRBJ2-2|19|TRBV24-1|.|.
.
CATSDPFGTGGITGELFFF
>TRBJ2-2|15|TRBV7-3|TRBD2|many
TGTGCCAGCAGCTTAGCGGGGGACCACACCGGGGAGCTGTTTTTT
CASSLAGDHTGELFF
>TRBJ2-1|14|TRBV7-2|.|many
TGTGCCAGCAGCTTAGTGGGCAGGAGCGATGAGCAGTTCTTC
CASSLVGRSDEQFF
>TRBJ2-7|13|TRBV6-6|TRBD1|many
TGTGCCAGCAGAACGGGACAGGGGTTCGAGCAGTACTTC
CASRTGQGFEQYF
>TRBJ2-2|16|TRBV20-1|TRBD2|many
TGCAGTGCTCGACCCAGACTAGCGGGAGGAACCGGGGAGCTGTTTTTT
CSARPRLAGGTGELFF
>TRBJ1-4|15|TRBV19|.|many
TGTGCCAGTAGTATCAGGACAGCTGCTAATGAAAAACTGTTTTTT
CASSIRTAANEKLFF
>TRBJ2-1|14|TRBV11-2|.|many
TGTGCCAGCAGGTTGCCGGGAGACGGCAATGAGCAGTTCTTC
CASRLPGDGNEQFF
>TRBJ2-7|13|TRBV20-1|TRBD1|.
TGCAGTGCCAAGGCAGGGGGCGTCTACGAGCAGTACTTC
CSAKAGGVYEQYF
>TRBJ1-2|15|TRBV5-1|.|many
TGCGCCAGCACCCTGGGGGATATTGGTTGGTATGGCTACACCTTC
CASTLGDIGWYGYTF
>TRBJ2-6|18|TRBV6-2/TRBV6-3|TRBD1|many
TGTGCCAGCAGTTACCCGACAGGGGAAGGCTCTGGGGCCAACGTCCTGACTTTC
CASSYPTGEGSGANVLTF
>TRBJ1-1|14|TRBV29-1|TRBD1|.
TGCAGCGTTTCGGGACAGGGCCCGAACACTGAAGCTTTCTTT
CSVSGQGPNTEAFF
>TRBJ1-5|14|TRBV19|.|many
TGTGCCAGTAGCCCGCGGGGTGCCAGGCAGCCCCAGCATTTT
CASSPRGARQPQHF
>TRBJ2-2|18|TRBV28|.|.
.
CASIPSAGTGELFFFFFF
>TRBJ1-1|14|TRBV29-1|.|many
TGCAGCGCCCAACCAACAGGGATTAACACTGAAGCTTTCTTT
CSAQPTGINTEAFF
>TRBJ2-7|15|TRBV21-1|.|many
TGTGCCAGCAGCAAAGGGGGGGCAGGGGACGTCGAGCAGTACTTC
CASSKGGAGDVEQYF
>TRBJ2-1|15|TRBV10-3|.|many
TGTGCCATCAGTGATCCCCTGGGCTACTACAATGAGCAGTTCTTC
CAISDPLGYYNEQFF
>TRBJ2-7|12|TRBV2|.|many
TGTGCCAGCAGTGAAGCGAGCTACGAGCAGTACTTC
CASSEASYEQYF
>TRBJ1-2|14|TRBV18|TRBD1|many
TGTGCCAGCTCAGACGGGACAGTAACCTATGGCTACACCTTC
CASSDGTVTYGYTF
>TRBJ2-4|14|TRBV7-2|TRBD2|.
TGTGCCAGCAGCTTAACGTGGGCTAGCGGAGATCAGTACTTC
CASSLTWASGDQYF
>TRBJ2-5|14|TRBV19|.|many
TGTGCCAGTAGTACCCCAGGGTACCAAGAGACCCAGTACTTC
CASSTPGYQETQYF
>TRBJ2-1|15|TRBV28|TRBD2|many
TGTGCCAGCAGTTTTTCCGGGACTAGCGTCAATGAGCAGTTCTTC
CASSFSGTSVNEQFF
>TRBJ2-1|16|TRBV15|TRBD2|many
TGTGCCACCAGCCAACCCGGGACTAGCGGCTACAATGAGCAGTTCTTC
CATSQPGTSGYNEQFF
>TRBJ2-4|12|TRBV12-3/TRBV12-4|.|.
TGTGCCAGCAACACCCCCGGGTCCTATCTGTACTTC
CASNTPGSYLYF
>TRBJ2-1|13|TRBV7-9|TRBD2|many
TGTGCCAGCAGCTTAGAAGGGACTAGCGAGCAGTTCTTC
CASSLEGTSEQFF
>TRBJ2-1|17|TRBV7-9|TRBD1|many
TGTGCCAGCAGCCCCACCCCCGGGACAGTGACCTACAATGAGCAGTTCTTC
CASSPTPGTVTYNEQFF
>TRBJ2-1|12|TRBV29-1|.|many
TGCAGCGTGGCCCTAGCGTGGAATGAGCAGTTCTTC
CSVALAWNEQFF
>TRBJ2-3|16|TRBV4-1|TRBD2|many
TGCGCCAGCAGCCAAGATTTAGCGGGGGGCTCAGATACGCAGTATTTT
CASSQDLAGGSDTQYF
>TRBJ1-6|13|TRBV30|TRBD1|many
TGTGCCTGGAGTGGACAGGGGAATTCACCCCTCCACTTT
CAWSGQGNSPLHF
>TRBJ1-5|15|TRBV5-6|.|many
TGTGCCAGCAGCTTACAGACCACAATCACTCAGCCCCAGCATTTT
CASSLQTTITQPQHF
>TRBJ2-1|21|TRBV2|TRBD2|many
TGTGCCAGCAGTGAACGGCACGGGGGACTAGCGGGAGCGCTCTCCTACAATGAGCAGTTCTTC
CASSERHGGLAGALSYNEQFF
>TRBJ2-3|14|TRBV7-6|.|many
TGTGCCAGCAGCTTAGTCGCTAGCCCAGATACGCAGTATTTT
CASSLVASPDTQYF
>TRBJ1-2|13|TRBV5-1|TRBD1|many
TGCGCCAGCAGCTTCACAGGGGACGGAGGCTACACCTTC
CASSFTGDGGYTF
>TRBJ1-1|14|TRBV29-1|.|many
TGCAGCGGTGGTACAGGAACAAGGAACACTGAAGCTTTCTTT
CSGGTGTRNTEAFF
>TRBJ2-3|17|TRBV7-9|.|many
TGTGCCAGCAGCCAAGGAGGTACAGGCTTAACCACAGATACGCAGTATTTT
CASSQGGTGLTTDTQYF
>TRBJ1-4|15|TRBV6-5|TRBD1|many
TGTGCCAGCAGTTACTCGACAGGGTCGGGAGTGAAACTGTTTTTT
CASSYSTGSGVKLFF
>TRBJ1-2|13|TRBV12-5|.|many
TGTGCTAGTGGCACGAAACGGTCTACCGACAATCGCTTC
CASGTKRSTDNRF
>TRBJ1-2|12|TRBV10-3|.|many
TGTGCCACCAGTTCGGGGGAAAGGGGCTACACCTTC
CATSSGERGYTF
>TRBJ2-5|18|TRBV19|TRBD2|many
TGTGCCAGTAGTAGACGAACTAGCGGGAGAACTCGAGAAGAGACCCAGTACTTC
CASSRRTSGRTREETQYF